This T cell receptor (beta chain) was observed in a study of shared clonotypes between healthy human individuals. Study-wide context: The cohort had two women and a few men, ages 18 to 49.

J lost 7 bases, V lost 5 bases, and 16 bases had no gene match. The germline V gene encodes CDR1 PRHDT and CDR2 FYEKMQ (reference sequence). The CDR3 runs 18 residues. As regards this clone: The antigen remains unidentified.

Genomic DNA of each subset was evenly split across several immunoSEQ plates. The data were produced by immunoSEQ multiplex PCR, yet TCRdb's version contains in-frame clones alone and is incomplete. This sample carries about 2.4 million clones, roughly 93% of them seen once, and the ten largest clones take around 0.37%. Overall study findings and caveats: Inspection by rarefaction showed sorted-subset sequencing to be incomplete despite large depth. Non-shared clonotypes showed lower generation probabilities than clonotypes common to all four donors.

The specimen was naive CD4+ T cells from PBMCs. The subset denotes: CD45RA+ positively selected. The chain links TRBV13 to TRBJ2-1, with 11 positions matching TRBD2. The TCR originated in a man in his late teens or twenties in good health. Some clones in this sample may be carry-over from other donors' samples. The CDR3 bases are TGTGCCAGCAGCCGGGGCCCGCCCGGACTAGCGGGTTTTAATGAGCAGTTCTTC. This codes for CASSRGPPGLAGFNEQFF. Drawing the rest from reference TRBV13 and TRBJ2-1, the complete variable domain is AAGVIQSPRHLIKEKRETATLKCYPIPRHDTVYWYQQGPGQDPQFLISFYEKMQSDKGSIPDRFSAQQFSDYHSELNMSSLELGDSALYFCASSRGPPGLAGFNEQFFGPGTRLTVL.